What follows are 24 T cell receptor beta chains derived from one specimen sequenced in a study of blood T cell repertoires in COVID-19 (dated by TCRdb to 2018 to 2020). Library construction relied on the immunoSEQ multiplex PCR assay. Held by TCRdb, this immuneACCESS table contains in-frame sequences only and omits some clones. Under half of the omission traces to an unresolved V gene where checked; the cause of the rest is unknown. The sample records over 200,000 clones, about nine tenths of which are singletons. The ten largest clones add up to about 9.2% of the sample. The sample was peripheral blood. These TCRs come from a man aged 40-49 years who had recovered from COVID-19.

The chain is built from TRBV7-8 and TRBJ2-1, with TRBD1 matching over 8 bases. Losses at the gene ends were 5 bases for V and 7 bases for J; bases not matched to a gene: 13. The CDR3 extends over 16 amino acids. Germline V gene sequence: CDR1 SGHVS, CDR2 FQNEAQ. DNA for the CDR3: TGTGCCAGCAGCCTCACTCGGGACAGGCTTCAGAATGAGCAGTTCTTC. Translated, it gives CASSLTRDRLQNEQFF.

J is TRBJ2-6 and V is TRBV19; possible D gene TRBD2, 7 bases. Germline V lookup: CDR1 LNHDA, CDR2 SQIVND (reference sequence). The V end was cut by 1 base, the J end by 0 bases, with 16 bases between. The CDR3 totals 19 residues. The CDR3 reads CASSIVLGGRLSGANVLTF. The CDR3 nucleotides are TGTGCCAGTAGTATAGTTTTGGGGGGGCGCCTCTCTGGGGCCAACGTCCTGACTTTC. Complete variable domain (other parts from reference TRBV19 and TRBJ2-6): DGGITQSPKYLFRKEGQNVTLSCEQNLNHDAMYWYRQDPGQGLRLIYYSQIVNDFQKGDIAEGYSVSREKKESFPLTVTSAQKNPTAFYLCASSIVLGGRLSGANVLTFGAGSRLTVL.

This clone was counted a single time. The chain is built from TRBV28 and TRBJ1-4, with D perhaps matching TRBD1 (5 bases). The germline gives CDR1 MDHEN, CDR2 SYDVKM. Between the trimmed V and J ends, which lost 2 bases and 0 bases, there was a span of 10 bases. This CDR3 spans 16 amino acids. The CDR3 sequence: CASSLPGTATNEKLFF. In DNA, the CDR3 is TGTGCCAGCAGTTTACCTGGGACTGCAACTAATGAAAAACTGTTTTTT.

The rearrangement links TRBV11-2 to TRBJ2-1, with D maybe TRBD1 (6 bases). The CDR3 consists of 16 residues. Trimming took 4 bases from V and 8 from J, leaving 21 bases between them. From germline, CDR1 is SGHAT and CDR2 FQNNGV. DNA of the CDR3: TGTGCCAGCAGCTCAATTAGACAGGATTCTTTGGATGAGCAGTTCTTC. Its protein product is CASSSIRQDSLDEQFF.

This clone showed up many times. The chain joins TRBV27 to TRBJ2-3; D gene uncertain. The V end lost 2 bases, the J end lost 6 bases, and 12 bases lay between the germline ends. CDR1 and CDR2 from the germline V gene are MNHEY and SMNVEV (reference sequence). The CDR3 sequence is 14 residues long. The CDR3 loop reads CASSLNSFPDTQYF. The DNA for the CDR3 is TGTGCCAGCAGTTTAAATAGTTTCCCCGATACGCAGTATTTT.

V and J are TRBV27 and TRBJ2-7; D might be TRBD1 (6 bases). Trimming took 8 bases from V and 2 from J, leaving 13 bases between them. CDR1 MNHEY and CDR2 SMNVEV come from the germline V gene (reference sequence). The CDR3 runs 13 residues. This chain's CDR3 is CASRRTATYEQYF. CDR3 in DNA: TGTGCCAGCCGCCGGACAGCGACCTACGAGCAGTACTTC.

This chain uses TRBV2 with TRBJ2-7, with D possibly matching TRBD2 (5 bases). Per germline, CDR1 SNHLY and CDR2 FYNNEI. The CDR3 loop spans 13 amino acids. V was shortened by 3 bases and J by 0 bases, with 6 bases between the two germline ends. CDR3 DNA sequence: TGTGCCAGCAGTGAGAGGGCCTCCTACGAGCAGTACTTC. Protein sequence: CASSERASYEQYF.

The V call is TRBV7-8, the J call TRBJ2-7; tentatively, D is TRBD2 (5 bases). Trimming shortened V by 5 bases and J by 5 bases, and 16 bases separated the two germline ends. CDR3 length: 14 amino acids. In germline, CDR1 is SGHVS, CDR2 FQNEAQ. CDR3 protein: CASSMTRRQNEQYF. CDR3 DNA: TGTGCCAGCAGCATGACACGGAGGCAGAACGAGCAGTACTTC.

V gene TRBV5-1 combines with J gene TRBJ2-1, with TRBD1 matching 11 bases. The CDR3 runs to 15 residues. Looked up from germline, CDR1 is SGHRS and CDR2 is YFSETQ. The V gene end was trimmed by 2 bases and the J gene end by 4 bases; junction bases not matched to a gene: 2. CDR3 coding DNA: TGCGCCAGCAGCTTCGGACAGGGGGCGTACAATGAGCAGTTCTTC. Protein sequence: CASSFGQGAYNEQFF.

The rearrangement links TRBV6-5 to TRBJ1-2; possible D gene TRBD1, 5 bases. V dropped 0 bases and J dropped 1 base, with 9 bases sitting between them. CDR1 MNHEY and CDR2 SVGAGI come from the germline V gene. The CDR3 totals 15 residues. The CDR3 protein is CASSYSAGRNYGYTF. For the CDR3, the DNA is TGTGCCAGCAGTTACTCGGCAGGGCGTAACTATGGCTACACCTTC.

CDR3 region: CATNQVTGGGEQYF. The CDR3 DNA reads as TGCGCCACCAACCAGGTGACAGGGGGAGGCGAGCAGTACTTC. The gene calls are TRBV10-2 and TRBJ2-7; TRBD1 aligns across 9 bases. The V segment lost 10 bases and the J segment 6 bases; nucleotides outside the gene matches: 13. The germline V gene has CDR1 WSHSY and CDR2 SAAADI. The CDR3 runs to 14 residues.

The chain carries TRBV6-6 and TRBJ2-3; D gene unclear. Germline loops: CDR1 MNHNY, CDR2 SVGAGI (reference sequence). This CDR3 is built from 13 residues. V lost 7 bases and J 0 bases, leaving 8 bases between the germline ends. This chain's CDR3 is CASTRWSTDTQYF. The CDR3 nucleotides are TGTGCCAGCACCCGGTGGAGCACAGATACGCAGTATTTT.

The table lists this clone with a count of one. The rearrangement links TRBV5-1 to TRBJ1-2; D remains ambiguous. The CDR3 length is 16 residues. The germline V and J ends were trimmed by 3 bases and 1 base, with 16 bases remaining between them. Per germline, CDR1 SGHRS and CDR2 YFSETQ. CDR3 coding DNA: TGCGCCAGCAGCTCGACCCGTGGACTAATTAACTATGGCTACACCTTC. This codes for CASSSTRGLINYGYTF.

The CDR3 DNA reads TGTGCCATCAACGATTTGGGGGGGGCAAAGGAGACCCAGTACTTC. This translates into CAINDLGGAKETQYF. The rearrangement uses TRBV10-3 and TRBJ2-5; D might be TRBD2 (7 bases). Germline CDR1 reads ENHRY; CDR2 reads SYGVKD. The CDR3 runs to 15 residues. V shed 7 bases and J shed 5 bases, with 20 bases lying between them.

The chain recombines TRBV7-2 with TRBJ1-2; the D gene is possibly TRBD1 (5 bases). The CDR3 totals 13 residues. With 4 bases removed from V and 0 bases from J, the gap between germline ends came to 6 bases. Per the germline V gene, CDR1 is SGHTA and CDR2 is FQGNSA. The CDR3 region has the DNA TGTGCCAGCAGCTCGACAGCTAACTATGGCTACACCTTC. It codes for CASSSTANYGYTF.

This clone was detected a few times. This chain uses TRBV6-2 or TRBV6-3 with TRBJ2-7, with TRBD2 matching 9 bases. From germline, CDR1 is MNHEY and CDR2 SVGEGT. The CDR3 contains 14 residues. V shed 5 bases, J shed 5 bases, and the junction held 7 bases outside the gene matches. The CDR3 DNA sequence: TGTGCCAGCAGTCTAGCGGGATTAGTGGACGAGCAGTACTTC. Translated, it gives CASSLAGLVDEQYF.

The V gene is TRBV14, the J gene TRBJ2-7; 8 bases agree with TRBD1. The germline gives CDR1 SGHDN, CDR2 FVKESK. CDR3 length: 13 residues. Trimming took 4 bases from V and 3 from J; bases not matched to a gene: 2. The CDR3 DNA reads as TGTGCCAGCAGCCGGGACAGGAACTACGAGCAGTACTTC. Its protein is CASSRDRNYEQYF.

This chain joins TRBV6-5 and TRBJ1-2; TRBD1 matches at 10 bases. This CDR3 spans 15 amino acids. J gave up 4 bases and V 6 bases, and 8 bases lay outside the gene matches. CDR1 is MNHEY, CDR2 SVGAGI, per germline. This CDR3 is CASRGTGATFYGYTF. DNA for the CDR3: TGTGCCAGCAGAGGGACAGGGGCTACCTTCTATGGCTACACCTTC.

The count of this clone is one. The chain carries TRBV30 and TRBJ1-4, with D unresolved. Trimming took 4 bases from V and 7 from J, leaving 22 bases between them. The CDR3 sequence is 16 residues long. The germline gives CDR1 GTSNPN, CDR2 SVGIG (reference sequence). CDR3: CAWNHRERGQVEKLFF. DNA of the CDR3: TGTGCCTGGAACCATAGAGAGCGGGGTCAGGTTGAAAAACTGTTTTTT.

The J gene is TRBJ2-1, the V gene TRBV2; 7 nucleotides align to TRBD2. The CDR3 runs 14 residues. The germline CDR1 and CDR2 sequences are SNHLY and FYNNEI. V lost 5 bases, J lost 6 bases, and 7 bases stayed unmatched. The CDR3 DNA follows: TGTGCCAGCAGTCAGGGACTACTGGGCAATGAGCAGTTCTTC. The encoded protein is CASSQGLLGNEQFF.

The V call is TRBV29-1, the J call TRBJ2-3, with TRBD1 identical over 9 bases. J gave up 8 bases and V 7 bases, and 10 bases lay outside the gene matches. Germline loops: CDR1 SQVTM, CDR2 ANQGSEA. The CDR3 is 13 residues long. The CDR3 reads CSAARTGEGTQYF. The CDR3 coding sequence is TGCAGCGCCGCCCGGACAGGGGAAGGTACGCAGTATTTT.

This chain joins TRBV19 and TRBJ2-3; 12 bases are a match to TRBD2. In germline, CDR1 is LNHDA, CDR2 SQIVND (reference sequence). The CDR3 has 18 residues. Trimming at V came to 5 bases and at J to 2 bases, leaving 11 bases not matched to a gene. CDR3 sequence (DNA): TGTGCCAGTAGTTCCTCGCCTACTAGCGGGGGGACCACAGATACGCAGTATTTT. It specifies CASSSSPTSGGTTDTQYF.

This chain links TRBV7-2 with TRBJ2-5; TRBD1 agrees at 7 bases. V lost 7 bases to trimming and J lost 5 bases; unmatched junction nucleotides: 13. The CDR3 consists of 15 residues. Germline CDR1 SGHTA, CDR2 FQGNSA. CDR3 loop: CASTPGQVIAETQYF. The DNA of the CDR3 is TGTGCCAGCACCCCCGGACAGGTTATTGCGGAGACCCAGTACTTC.

V gene TRBV5-6 combines with J gene TRBJ1-5, with a weak D call TRBD1 (6 bases). This CDR3 spans 15 amino acids. Germline-derived CDR1 and CDR2 are SGHDT and YYEEEE. V dropped 2 bases and J dropped 11 bases, with 20 bases sitting between them. The CDR3 DNA reads TGTGCCAGCAGCTTCGCAGGGGCAGGGCCTCGTGCCCAGCATTTT. Its translation: CASSFAGAGPRAQHF.